A single sample gave rise to the 17 T cell receptor beta chains below, sequenced in a study of shared clonotypes between healthy human individuals. Profiling relied on immunoSEQ multiplex PCR, and the TCRdb table lists in-frame clones only, not all of them. The data hold 1.5 million to 2.5 million clones, with approximately 94% observed a single time. It was CD45RO-negative cells, positively selected for CCR7, that made up naive CD8 cells, with terminally differentiated effector memory CD45RA+ cells excluded. Sample: naive CD8+ T cells sorted from blood. All receptors come from a man between 18 and 35 years old in good health.

V is TRBV2 and J is TRBJ1-1; 9 bases match TRBD1. This CDR3 is 13 amino acids long. Trimming at V came to 7 bases and at J to 6 bases, leaving 6 bases not matched to a gene. Germline CDR1 and CDR2: SNHLY and FYNNEI. The CDR3 is CASTQQGAAEAFF. In DNA, the CDR3 is TGTGCCAGCACCCAACAGGGGGCTGCTGAAGCTTTCTTT.

Comment on this clone: The junction shows a germline mismatch at one end, possibly a read error. CDR3: CACRASTSGYYEQYF. DNA for the CDR3: TGTGCCTGCAGAGCTTCGACTAGCGGATATTACGAGCAGTACTTC. The genes are TRBV6-5 and TRBJ2-7, with 9 bases fitting TRBD2. Germline CDR1 is MNHEY and CDR2 is SVGAGI. The CDR3 has 15 amino acids.

The rearrangement joins TRBV19 to TRBJ1-2, with 7 bases aligning to TRBD1. The CDR3 sequence is 15 residues long. V lost 5 bases to trimming and J lost 5 bases; unmatched junction nucleotides: 11. From germline, CDR1 is LNHDA and CDR2 SQIVND (reference sequence). The CDR3 loop reads CASSPWTGGDYGYTF. The CDR3 DNA is TGTGCCAGTAGTCCGTGGACAGGAGGCGATTATGGCTACACCTTC.

This chain links TRBV7-9 with TRBJ2-3; D might be TRBD1 (8 bases). Per the germline V gene, CDR1 is SEHNR and CDR2 is FQNEAQ (reference sequence). V dropped 3 bases and J dropped 2 bases, with 15 bases sitting between them. CDR3 length: 16 residues. The CDR3 loop is CASSFITGGDTDTQYF. The CDR3 bases are TGTGCCAGCAGCTTTATCACAGGGGGGGACACAGATACGCAGTATTTT.

The genes are TRBV7-9 and TRBJ2-3; D may be TRBD1 or TRBD2 (5 bases each). The CDR3 loop spans 18 amino acids. V shed 4 bases and J shed 2 bases, with 22 bases lying between them. CDR1 is SEHNR, CDR2 FQNEAQ, per germline (reference sequence). CDR3 in DNA: TGTGCCAGCAGCTCCTTAGTCTCTTGGACTGGGGCCACAGATACGCAGTATTTT. As protein: CASSSLVSWTGATDTQYF.

The rearrangement links TRBV7-2 to TRBJ2-4, with D possibly TRBD2 on 5 matching bases. The germline gives CDR1 SGHTA, CDR2 FQGNSA. The CDR3 runs 15 residues. V was clipped by 1 base and J by 7 bases, with 14 bases between them. The CDR3 region is CASSLDGTGTNIQYF. The CDR3 bases are TGTGCCAGCAGCTTAGACGGCACGGGAACCAACATTCAGTACTTC.

This chain uses TRBV10-1 with TRBJ2-1; 9 positions agree with TRBD2. This CDR3 has 16 residues. The germline gives CDR1 WNHNN, CDR2 SYGVQD (reference sequence). The J segment lost 8 bases and the V segment lost 3 bases, leaving 11 bases of the junction unmatched. CDR3 amino acids: CASSEVPSGKLDEQFF. The CDR3 DNA reads as TGCGCCAGCAGTGAAGTCCCTAGCGGGAAATTGGATGAGCAGTTCTTC.

This chain uses TRBV2 with TRBJ2-7, with a possible D match to TRBD2 (5 bases). CDR3 length: 13 amino acids. V was clipped by 5 bases and J by 2 bases, with 10 bases between them. Looked up from germline, CDR1 is SNHLY and CDR2 is FYNNEI. In DNA, the CDR3 is TGTGCCAGCAGTTCGACGGAGGCCTACGAGCAGTACTTC. It codes for CASSSTEAYEQYF.

Details on this clone: The sample has other DNA sequences that encode this CDR3 too. The chain is built from TRBV27 and TRBJ1-2; weak D call: TRBD1 (5 bases). V shed 2 bases and J shed 5 bases, with 9 bases lying between them. CDR3 size: 13 residues. Per germline, CDR1 MNHEY and CDR2 SMNVEV (reference sequence). CDR3 amino acids: CASSLRGGYGYTF. CDR3 in DNA: TGTGCCAGCAGTTTACGGGGGGGATATGGCTACACCTTC.

The chain links TRBV27 to TRBJ2-7, with D possibly being TRBD1 (6 bases). Looked up from germline, CDR1 is MNHEY and CDR2 is SMNVEV (reference sequence). The CDR3 is made up of 15 amino acids. Trimming pared 2 bases from V and 2 bases from J, leaving 13 bases between. The CDR3 sequence is CASSLRQGLAYEQYF. CDR3 sequence (DNA): TGTGCCAGCAGTTTAAGGCAGGGGTTAGCCTACGAGCAGTACTTC.

The V gene is TRBV27, the J gene TRBJ2-3; D is possibly TRBD2 (6 bases). Trimming stripped 0 bases from V and 0 bases from J, with 10 bases between. The V gene's germline CDR1 is MNHEY and CDR2 SMNVEV (reference sequence). CDR3 length: 16 residues. CDR3 sequence: CASSLSWGTSTDTQYF. CDR3 DNA sequence: TGTGCCAGCAGTTTATCGTGGGGGACTAGCACAGATACGCAGTATTTT.

This sequence joins TRBV27 and TRBJ2-1, with D possibly being TRBD1 (6 bases). Germline assignment: CDR1 MNHEY and CDR2 SMNVEV (reference sequence). The V and J ends lost 3 bases and 4 bases respectively, with 13 bases between them. This CDR3 region has 15 residues. CDR3 residues: CASSLWAGDYNEQFF. In DNA form, the CDR3 reads TGTGCCAGCAGTTTGTGGGCAGGGGATTACAATGAGCAGTTCTTC.

The rearrangement links TRBV7-6 to TRBJ2-1; the D gene is possibly TRBD2 (7 bases). Germline CDR1 SGHVS, CDR2 FNYEAQ. V gave up 2 bases and J gave up 1 base, with 18 bases separating them. The CDR3 loop spans 18 amino acids. The CDR3 sequence is CASSLRAGAPGSYNEQFF. In DNA, the CDR3 is TGTGCCAGCAGCTTACGGGCGGGGGCCCCTGGTTCCTACAATGAGCAGTTCTTC.

This clone was seen a single time. The chain carries TRBV28 and TRBJ2-7; 8 positions agree with TRBD1. In germline, CDR1 is MDHEN, CDR2 SYDVKM. This CDR3 is 15 amino acids long. J was trimmed by 0 bases and V by 3 bases; bases with no gene match: 4. CDR3 nucleotides: TGTGCCAGCAGTTTTTTACAGGGGGTCTCCTACGAGCAGTACTTC. Protein: CASSFLQGVSYEQYF.

The rearrangement links TRBV5-4 to TRBJ1-4; TRBD1 matches 9 bases. Trimming took 3 bases from V and 7 from J; bases not matched to a gene: 10. The germline V gene encodes CDR1 SGHNT and CDR2 YYREEE (reference sequence). The CDR3 is 16 amino acids. The CDR3 is CASSSPLDRGGEKLFF. The CDR3 region has the DNA TGTGCCAGCAGCTCGCCGTTGGACAGGGGAGGTGAAAAACTGTTTTTT.

Comments on this clone: Different DNA sequences within this sample yield the same CDR3. The chain recombines TRBV27 with TRBJ2-7; unclear D gene. Trimming removed 4 bases at V and 0 bases at J, with 7 bases between. The CDR3 consists of 13 residues. In germline, CDR1 is MNHEY, CDR2 SMNVEV (reference sequence). The DNA of the CDR3 is TGTGCCAGCAGTTCGGGCCACTCCTACGAGCAGTACTTC. Residues: CASSSGHSYEQYF.

To note about this clone: At the DNA level, this CDR3 is encoded by other sequences in the same sample as well. The chain is built from TRBV20-1 and TRBJ1-1; D uncertain. Per the germline V gene, CDR1 is DFQATT and CDR2 is SNEGSKA (reference sequence). The CDR3 loop spans 10 amino acids. V lost 3 bases to trimming and J lost 5 bases, with 4 bases between them. Here the CDR3 reads CSARITEAFF. The CDR3 DNA reads as TGCAGTGCTAGGATTACTGAAGCTTTCTTT.